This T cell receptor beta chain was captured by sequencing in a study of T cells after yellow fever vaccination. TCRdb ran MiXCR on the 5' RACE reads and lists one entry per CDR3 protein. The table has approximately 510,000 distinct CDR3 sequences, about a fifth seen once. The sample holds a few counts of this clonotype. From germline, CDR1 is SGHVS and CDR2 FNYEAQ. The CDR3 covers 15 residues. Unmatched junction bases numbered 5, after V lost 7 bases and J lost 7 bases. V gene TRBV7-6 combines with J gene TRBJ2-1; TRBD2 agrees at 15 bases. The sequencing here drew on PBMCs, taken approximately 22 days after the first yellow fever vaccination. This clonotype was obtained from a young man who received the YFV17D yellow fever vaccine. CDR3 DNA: TGTGCCAGCATGGGACTAGCGGGGGGCAGAAATGAGCAGTTCTTC. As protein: CASMGLAGGRNEQFF.